These 18 T cell receptor beta chains came from one sample sequenced in a study of CD8 T cells in ankylosing spondylitis. TCRdb analysed the 5' RACE reads with MiXCR anew, one entry per CDR3 protein. The table has approximately 440,000 distinct CDR3 sequences, approximately 17% seen once. General study points: One TCR beta motif, made up of under ten highly homologous variants, appeared characteristic of ankylosing spondylitis blood.

Antigen specificity for these receptors is unknown. What was sequenced was blood, either unsorted or a sorted T cell fraction (not recorded which). Receptors were obtained from a male donor with ankylosing spondylitis.

This clonotype appeared a few times. The J gene is TRBJ1-4, the V gene TRBV27, with D possibly being TRBD1 (6 bases). V was shortened by 0 bases and J by 3 bases, with 8 bases between the two germline ends. CDR3 size: 15 residues. The germline gives CDR1 MNHEY, CDR2 SMNVEV (reference sequence). The CDR3 bases are TGTGCCAGCAGTTTATCGGCAGGGGCTAATGAAAAACTGTTTTTT. This gives the protein CASSLSAGANEKLFF.

With respect to this clonotype: Just one base apart from a much larger clone, this may be a read error. The chain employs TRBV5-1 and TRBJ2-7, with 12 bases matching TRBD2. The CDR3 is 17 residues long. The germline CDR1 and CDR2 sequences are SGHRS and YFSETQ. Trimming cost V 0 bases and J 6 bases; bases outside gene matches: 10. The CDR3 sequence is CASSLVPSSGGGLEQYF. The CDR3 coding sequence is TGCGCCAGCAGCTTGGTTCCCTCTAGCGGGGGGGGCCTCGAGCAGTACTTC.

This clonotype was recorded a few times. The chain carries TRBV10-3 and TRBJ1-1; 7 nucleotides match TRBD1. The CDR3 runs to 14 residues. With 2 bases clipped from V and 6 bases from J, the junction kept 6 bases outside the gene matches. The germline CDR1 and CDR2 sequences are ENHRY and SYGVKD. The DNA for the CDR3 is TGTGCCATCAGTGAGAACAGGGGATACGCTGAAGCTTTCTTT. It yields the protein CAISENRGYAEAFF.

This clonotype was detected ten times or more. V gene TRBV12-3 or TRBV12-4 combines with J gene TRBJ1-2; D unresolved. Trimming left V 1 base short and J 3 bases short, with 12 bases between. This CDR3 is 15 amino acids long. Here the CDR3 DNA reads TGTGCCAGCAGTTTAGGAACAATCGGGGACTATGGCTACACCTTC. Amino acid sequence: CASSLGTIGDYGYTF.

As concerns this clonotype: A junction end diverges from the germline sequence, so it may reflect a read error. V usage is TRBV30 and J usage is TRBJ2-1; D tentatively fits TRBD1 or TRBD2 (5 bases each). Germline-derived CDR1 and CDR2 are GTSNPN and SVGIG (reference sequence). CDR3 length: 12 residues. The CDR3 reads CAWSAAPGPPSF. CDR3 nucleotides: TGTGCCTGGAGTGCCGCCCCGGGACCGCCATCCTTC.

This rearrangement joins TRBV5-6 to TRBJ1-2; D not certain. Per germline, CDR1 SGHDT and CDR2 YYEEEE. This CDR3 spans 14 amino acids. Trimming stripped 4 bases from V and 8 bases from J, with 18 bases between. The CDR3 protein is CASSRNTYPSGYTF. CDR3 nucleotides: TGTGCCAGCAGCCGTAATACCTACCCCTCCGGCTACACCTTC. The complete variable domain, with remaining parts taken from reference TRBV5-6 and TRBJ1-2, reads DAGVTQSPTHLIKTRGQQVTLRCSPKSGHDTVSWYQQALGQGPQFIFQYYEEEERQRGNFPDRFSGHQFPNYSSELNVNALLLGDSALYLCASSRNTYPSGYTFGSGTRLTVV.

This clonotype has more than one count but fewer than ten. The rearrangement uses TRBV6-2 or TRBV6-3 and TRBJ1-3; D unclear. CDR1 is MNHEY, CDR2 SVGEGT, per germline. This CDR3 comprises 13 residues. V lost 2 bases, J lost 2 bases, and 4 bases lay in between. CDR3 residues: CASSYRPGNTIYF. DNA for the CDR3: TGTGCCAGCAGTTACCGCCCTGGAAACACCATATATTTT.

The J gene is TRBJ2-7, the V gene TRBV20-1; 9 bases agree with TRBD2. Trimming removed 6 bases from V and 0 bases from J; junction bases left unmatched: 6. Germline values: CDR1 DFQATT, CDR2 SNEGSKA (reference sequence). The CDR3 has 14 amino acids. For the CDR3, the DNA is TGCAGTGCCAAGACTAGCGGACGCTCCTACGAGCAGTACTTC. Protein product: CSAKTSGRSYEQYF.

This clonotype was seen a handful of times. The V gene is TRBV9, the J gene TRBJ2-3, with TRBD2 matching over 11 bases. After removal of 0 bases from V and 0 bases from J, the junction contained 12 bases not matched to a gene. The CDR3 sequence is 20 residues long. Germline V gives CDR1 SGDLS, CDR2 YYNGEE. CDR3 protein: CASSVGLAGGPTTSTDTQYF. The CDR3 region has the DNA TGTGCCAGCAGCGTAGGGCTAGCGGGGGGCCCTACCACTAGCACAGATACGCAGTATTTT.

The V call is TRBV2, the J call TRBJ1-1; D remains ambiguous. The CDR3 is made up of 13 amino acids. Germline V lookup: CDR1 SNHLY, CDR2 FYNNEI. Trimming took off 3 bases at V and 6 bases at J, with 11 bases between the two ends. Written as DNA, the CDR3 is TGTGCCAGCAGTGATGTAGGGTTGGCTGAAGCTTTCTTT. It specifies CASSDVGLAEAFF.

The chain couples TRBV5-6 to TRBJ2-1; 11 nucleotides agree with TRBD2. The germline V gene has CDR1 SGHDT and CDR2 YYEEEE. The junction had 10 bases not matched to a gene; V was cut back by 4 bases and J by 4 bases. The CDR3 totals 17 residues. The chain's CDR3 is CASSPGLAGGQYNEQFF. The DNA of the CDR3 is TGTGCCAGCAGCCCCGGGCTAGCGGGAGGCCAATACAATGAGCAGTTCTTC.

This clonotype was counted only a few times. The J gene is TRBJ2-7, the V gene TRBV5-6, with 9 bases fitting TRBD1. The CDR3 has 15 amino acids. V lost 5 bases, J lost 5 bases, and 11 bases stayed unmatched. Germline values: CDR1 SGHDT, CDR2 YYEEEE. CDR3 loop: CASRAAGTGTNEQYF. The DNA of the CDR3 is TGTGCCAGCAGGGCTGCCGGGACAGGGACGAACGAGCAGTACTTC.

The J gene is TRBJ2-2, the V gene TRBV6-1, with 7 bases lining up with TRBD2. The CDR3 is 14 amino acids. Germline values: CDR1 MNHNS, CDR2 SASEGT. V lost 6 bases and J lost 6; bases outside the gene matches: 7. The CDR3 reads CASREVRGSGELFF. In DNA, the CDR3 is TGTGCCAGCAGAGAGGTGCGGGGGTCCGGGGAGCTGTTTTTT.

This clonotype was detected a few times. The chain employs TRBV7-2 and TRBJ2-1; D gene unclear. Per germline, CDR1 SGHTA and CDR2 FQGNSA. The CDR3 contains 17 residues. Trimming shortened V by 3 bases and J by 0 bases, and 15 bases separated the two germline ends. CDR3 nucleotide sequence: TGTGCCAGCAGCTTGGGCCCTCTAGATAGCTCCTACAATGAGCAGTTCTTC. It yields the protein CASSLGPLDSSYNEQFF.

This clonotype was picked up many times. The chain combines TRBV29-1 with TRBJ2-2; 9 bases are shared with TRBD1. CDR1 is SQVTM, CDR2 ANQGSEA, per germline. The V and J ends lost 1 base and 6 bases, in that order; junction bases with no gene match: 3. The CDR3 length is 14 residues. CDR3 loop: CSVEGQGGSGELFF. CDR3 coding DNA: TGCAGCGTTGAAGGACAGGGGGGATCCGGGGAGCTGTTTTTT.

This clonotype was detected only a few times. The chain combines TRBV7-9 with TRBJ1-1; no clear D gene. CDR1 and CDR2 (germline): SEHNR, FQNEAQ (reference sequence). This CDR3 has 13 amino acids. V was pared by 4 bases and J by 2 bases, with 8 bases between. The DNA of the CDR3 is TGTGCCAGCAGCTGGAAGGAAAACACTGAAGCTTTCTTT. As protein: CASSWKENTEAFF.

The gene calls are TRBV6-8 and TRBJ2-2, with 11 bases identical to TRBD2. CDR1 MNHGY and CDR2 SAAAGT come from the germline V gene. The CDR3 consists of 17 residues. V lost 5 bases, J lost 4 bases, and 9 bases stayed unmatched. The CDR3 protein is CASSPMLAGGSTGELFF. CDR3 DNA: TGTGCCAGCAGTCCCATGTTAGCGGGAGGGTCCACCGGGGAGCTGTTTTTT.

The CDR3 DNA reads TGCAGTGCTAGAGCGCTACGGTCGGGAGAGGATGGCTACACCTTC. This encodes CSARALRSGEDGYTF. This rearrangement joins TRBV20-1 to TRBJ1-2; no clear D. The CDR3 is made up of 15 amino acids. Trimming took off 1 base at V and 6 bases at J, with 18 bases between the two ends. The germline gives CDR1 DFQATT, CDR2 SNEGSKA (reference sequence).